This passage covers 23 T cell receptor beta chains from one sample sequenced in a study of shared clonotypes between healthy human individuals. Method: immunoSEQ multiplex PCR; TCRdb's copy keeps in-frame clones and lacks some. The sample consists of about a million clones, 77% of them appearing once. Sequenced sample: memory CD4+ T cells from PBMCs. Subset denoted: CD45RA-negative fraction. These receptors were obtained from a man younger than 35 in good health. Some clones in this sample may be carry-over from other donors' samples.

The V call is TRBV28, the J call TRBJ1-5; D is ambiguous. V was shortened by 6 bases and J by 0 bases, with 24 bases between the two germline ends. The CDR3 consists of 19 residues. Germline V gene data show CDR1 as MDHEN and CDR2 as SYDVKM. This CDR3 reads CASRGPPPGDIYSNQPQHF. The CDR3 DNA sequence: TGTGCCAGCAGAGGCCCTCCTCCGGGAGACATATATAGCAATCAGCCCCAGCATTTT. Complete variable domain (other parts from reference TRBV28 and TRBJ1-5): DVKVTQSSRYLVKRTGEKVFLECVQDMDHENMFWYRQDPGLGLRLIYFSYDVKMKEKGDIPEGYSVSREKKERFSLILESASTNQTSMYLCASRGPPPGDIYSNQPQHFGDGTRLSIL.

The CDR3 spells CASSLVGTGGTEAFF. The CDR3 DNA follows: TGCGCCAGCAGCTTGGTCGGGACAGGGGGGACTGAAGCTTTCTTT. The chain combines TRBV5-1 with TRBJ1-1; 11 bases are shared with TRBD1. Germline CDR1 is SGHRS and CDR2 is YFSETQ. This CDR3 spans 15 amino acids. The V gene end was trimmed by 0 bases and the J gene end by 5 bases; junction bases not matched to a gene: 3. The full variable domain, its missing parts supplied by reference TRBV5-1 and TRBJ1-1, is KAGVTQTPRYLIKTRGQQVTLSCSPISGHRSVSWYQQTPGQGLQFLFEYFSETQRNKGNFPGRFSGRQFSNSRSEMNVSTLELGDSALYLCASSLVGTGGTEAFFGQGTRLTVV.

V is TRBV28 and J is TRBJ1-5, with no clear D. CDR3 length equals 15 residues. V lost 4 bases to trimming and J lost 3 bases, with 13 bases between them. In germline, CDR1 is MDHEN, CDR2 SYDVKM. CDR3 region: CASSSPPVPNQPQHF. The CDR3 DNA reads as TGTGCCAGCAGTTCGCCTCCGGTGCCCAATCAGCCCCAGCATTTT.

The chain employs TRBV10-3 and TRBJ2-3; 11 bases are shared with TRBD2. The CDR3 length is 16 residues. V shed 4 bases and J 2 bases; nucleotides not matched to a gene: 5. The germline V gene has CDR1 ENHRY and CDR2 SYGVKD. Written as DNA, the CDR3 is TGTGCCATCAGTGGACAGACTAGCGGGATCACAGATACGCAGTATTTT. Residues: CAISGQTSGITDTQYF.

This chain uses TRBV11-2 with TRBJ1-3; D gene uncertain. Trimming removed 1 base at V and 7 bases at J, with 5 bases between. The CDR3 totals 12 residues. CDR1 and CDR2 (germline): SGHAT, FQNNGV. The CDR3: CASSLVWNTIYF. CDR3 bases: TGTGCCAGCAGCTTAGTTTGGAACACCATATATTTT.

The chain carries TRBV7-2 and TRBJ1-2; D is undetermined. The CDR3 runs to 13 residues. The ends were cut back, 10 bases at V and 4 bases at J, with 16 bases in the middle. CDR1 SGHTA and CDR2 FQGNSA come from the germline V gene. The CDR3 nucleotides are TGTGCCACCTCCCTCACGGCTGGCTATGGCTACACCTTC. It specifies CATSLTAGYGYTF.

Of note for this clone: The sample holds other DNA sequences that translate to the same CDR3. The J gene is TRBJ1-2, the V gene TRBV5-1; 7 bases map to TRBD1. Germline V lookup: CDR1 SGHRS, CDR2 YFSETQ. The V gene end was trimmed by 1 base and the J gene end by 5 bases; junction bases not matched to a gene: 2. This CDR3 contains 13 residues. The CDR3 DNA is TGCGCCAGCAGCTTGACAGGGGCTTATGGCTACACCTTC. It encodes CASSLTGAYGYTF.

The genes are TRBV7-2 and TRBJ2-7, with 9 bases that match TRBD2. The ends lost 7 bases at V and 1 base at J; junction bases unmatched: 2. The germline V gene encodes CDR1 SGHTA and CDR2 FQGNSA. CDR3 size: 13 residues. CDR3 sequence reads: CASNSGRSYEQYF. The CDR3 DNA sequence: TGTGCCAGCAACAGCGGGAGGTCCTACGAGCAGTACTTC.

The table lists this clone with a count of one. The chain links TRBV7-9 to TRBJ1-1; TRBD1 agrees at 8 bases. Germline CDR1 reads SEHNR; CDR2 reads FQNEAQ (reference sequence). V was pared by 5 bases and J by 3 bases, with 8 bases of the junction left unmatched. CDR3 length: 15 residues. The CDR3 DNA is TGTGCCAGCAGCCCTGACAGGGGATCAGACACTGAAGCTTTCTTT. It translates to CASSPDRGSDTEAFF.

The V call is TRBV6-6, the J call TRBJ1-2; D uncertain. V gave up 10 bases and J gave up 6 bases, with 18 bases separating them. The germline V gene encodes CDR1 MNHNY and CDR2 SVGAGI (reference sequence). CDR3 length: 13 residues. CDR3 sequence reads: CATHPPPVDGYTF. The CDR3 nucleotides are TGTGCCACCCACCCCCCCCCGGTCGATGGCTACACCTTC.

The chain carries TRBV5-1 and TRBJ1-1; D unclear. Between the trimmed V and J ends, which lost 0 bases and 0 bases, there was a span of 12 bases. The CDR3 covers 16 residues. CDR1 SGHRS and CDR2 YFSETQ come from the germline V gene. CDR3 nucleotide sequence: TGCGCCAGCAGCTTGGTTTCGGGAGAGTTGAACACTGAAGCTTTCTTT. As protein: CASSLVSGELNTEAFF.

This clone was observed a single time. A far larger clone lies a single base away; this is likely a read error. Other DNA sequences within the sample encode an identical CDR3. CDR3 in amino acids: CASTPAGVDTYEQYF. DNA for the CDR3: TGCGCCAGCACCCCAGCGGGAGTGGATACCTACGAGCAGTACTTC. The gene calls are TRBV28 and TRBJ2-7; 8 bases fit TRBD2. The germline V gene encodes CDR1 MDHEN and CDR2 SYDVKM. The CDR3 is 15 amino acids.

This sequence joins TRBV5-8 and TRBJ2-7, with TRBD1 identical over 7 bases. Germline assignment: CDR1 SGHTS and CDR2 YDEGEE. J gave up 2 bases and V 5 bases, and 7 bases lay outside the gene matches. This CDR3 comprises 14 residues. CDR3 in DNA: TGTGCCAGCAGAACACGACAGGGCGCCTACGAGCAGTACTTC. It translates to CASRTRQGAYEQYF. Complete variable domain (other parts from reference TRBV5-8 and TRBJ2-7): EAGVTQSPTHLIKTRGQQATLRCSPISGHTSVYWYQQALGLGLQFLLWYDEGEERNRGNFPPRFSGRQFPNYSSELNVNALELEDSALYLCASRTRQGAYEQYFGPGTRLTVT.

V is TRBV27 and J is TRBJ1-2; the match to TRBD1 covers 7 bases. With V trimmed by 3 bases and J by 9 bases, 13 bases remained unmatched. The germline V gene has CDR1 MNHEY and CDR2 SMNVEV (reference sequence). This CDR3 has 15 amino acids. In nucleotides, the CDR3 is TGTGCCAGCAGTTTTGGGGGGACAGCTAGGATTAGCTACACCTTC. It yields the protein CASSFGGTARISYTF.

This chain links TRBV10-3 with TRBJ2-2, with D possibly called TRBD1 or TRBD2 (5 bases each). Germline V CDR1 and CDR2: ENHRY, SYGVKD. Trimming took 8 bases from V and 3 from J, leaving 22 bases between them. The CDR3 consists of 17 residues. CDR3 region: CAIFRGPGPGDTGELFF. As DNA, the CDR3 is TGTGCCATCTTCCGAGGGCCGGGGCCCGGTGACACCGGGGAGCTGTTTTTT.

A note on this clone: A much bigger clone sits one base away, suggesting this may be a read error. Other DNA sequences in the sample encode the same CDR3. This chain links TRBV5-6 with TRBJ2-3; no clear D gene. Per germline, CDR1 SGHDT and CDR2 YYEEEE. V was pared by 2 bases and J by 1 base, with 5 bases between. CDR3 length equals 13 residues. This CDR3 is CASSLTGTDTQYF. For the CDR3, the DNA is TGTGCCAGCAGCTTAACGGGCACAGATACGCAGTATTTT.

The chain carries TRBV5-6 and TRBJ2-1; the match to TRBD1 covers 9 bases. Germline V gene sequence: CDR1 SGHDT, CDR2 YYEEEE. CDR3 length equals 16 residues. V trimming: 4 bases; J trimming: 9 bases; junction bases outside the gene matches: 14. DNA for the CDR3: TGTGCCAGCAGCCGACGATTGGGACAGGGTATGAGTGAGCAGTTCTTC. Its protein product is CASSRRLGQGMSEQFF.

This clone was seen just once. The chain joins TRBV5-6 to TRBJ2-2; TRBD1 matches at 7 bases. Germline lookup yields CDR1 SGHDT and CDR2 YYEEEE. With 1 base clipped from V and 5 bases from J, the junction kept 8 bases outside the gene matches. This CDR3 spans 16 amino acids. CDR3 coding DNA: TGTGCCAGCAGCTTGACTGGACAGGTCGGGACCGGGGAGCTGTTTTTT. Its protein is CASSLTGQVGTGELFF.

The genes are TRBV18 and TRBJ2-3; 9 positions agree with TRBD1. J was trimmed by 1 base and V by 1 base; bases with no gene match: 3. CDR1 KGHSH and CDR2 LQKENI come from the germline V gene. This CDR3 region has 16 residues. In nucleotides, the CDR3 is TGTGCCAGCTCACCACGGGGACAGGGAGGCACAGATACGCAGTATTTT. Residues: CASSPRGQGGTDTQYF. Full variable domain (rest looked up from reference TRBV18 and TRBJ2-3): NAGVMQNPRHLVRRRGQEARLRCSPMKGHSHVYWYRQLPEEGLKFMVYLQKENIIDESGMPKERFSAEFPKEGPSILRIQQVVRGDSAAYFCASSPRGQGGTDTQYFGPGTRLTVL.

V gene TRBV7-3 combines with J gene TRBJ2-3; D possibly uses TRBD1 or TRBD2 (6 bases each). Deletions cut 1 base from V and 1 base from J, with 30 bases between. Germline CDR1 SGHTA, CDR2 FQGTGA. The CDR3 extends over 22 amino acids. CDR3 loop: CASSLRGGLASVARSGTDTQYF. The CDR3, as DNA: TGTGCCAGCAGCTTAAGAGGGGGGTTAGCCTCAGTCGCCCGCAGCGGCACAGATACGCAGTATTTT.

This chain joins TRBV6-6 and TRBJ2-1; D is unresolved. The CDR3 spans 15 residues. The germline V and J ends were trimmed by 6 bases and 0 bases, with 12 bases remaining between them. Germline values: CDR1 MNHNY, CDR2 SVGAGI (reference sequence). CDR3 sequence (DNA): TGTGCCAGCAGCCTCTACGTCCCCTCCTACAATGAGCAGTTCTTC. This sequence encodes CASSLYVPSYNEQFF.

The chain has TRBV28 and TRBJ1-1; D might be TRBD1 (5 bases). CDR3 size: 13 residues. Germline loops: CDR1 MDHEN, CDR2 SYDVKM. The V and J ends lost 2 bases and 9 bases respectively, with 13 bases between them. The CDR3 sequence: CASSLGNPGKAFF. The CDR3 region has the DNA TGTGCCAGCAGTTTAGGTAACCCAGGGAAAGCTTTCTTT.

The gene calls are TRBV10-3 and TRBJ2-3, with D hard to call. In germline, CDR1 is ENHRY, CDR2 SYGVKD. Trimming shortened V by 6 bases and J by 6 bases, and 10 bases separated the two germline ends. The CDR3 is 12 amino acids. The CDR3: CAIRASSDTQYF. The CDR3 coding sequence is TGTGCCATCAGGGCCAGCTCGGATACGCAGTATTTT.